This paragraph covers one T cell receptor (beta chain) sequence. Its antigen is not yet known. No qualities accompany the bases; no much larger clone lies one base away. This record belongs to a study of blood T cell repertoires in COVID-19 (dated by TCRdb to between 2020 and 2021). General notes on the study: Samples covering the acute and convalescent phases of COVID-19 were provided by collaborators in the United States, Italy and Spain. The material from the prospective study consisted of cDNA or gDNA derived from T cells, B-cell-depleted T cells, or PBMCs. Subjects who had been exposed to COVID-19, were actively infected with it, or had recovered from it provided the deeply sampled blood TCRbeta repertoires that made up the dataset. A freely available public database, intended as a resource for researchers studying the immune response to SARS-CoV-2, is where the repertoires were released. Samples came from the ongoing ImmuneRACE study (first 160 participants) plus 1,254 subjects from 6 global collaborators. The sample metadata nearly always contained a de-identified subject ID, COVID-19 status, age in years and sex. HLA class I and class II types, where available, came from metadata supplied by the sample provider rather than from assay-based typing.

Findings and caveats that apply to the study as a whole: The amount of clinical and demographic metadata varied by source and participant and was provided uncurated.

The immunoSEQ Assay, a bias-controlled multiplex PCR, was used to amplify TCRbeta CDR3 regions from genomic DNA. Concerning the study's data processing: The number of nucleated cells in each sample was estimated from the amplification of reference gene primers within the assay. To quantify the absolute abundance of each unique TCRbeta CDR3 rearrangement, sequence reads were collapsed and filtered. Productive Simpson clonality was computed per sample as the square root of Simpson's diversity index over productive rearrangements. Imported from immuneACCESS, the table was reduced by TCRdb to in-frame sequences with V and J called. These copies leave out some clones; in studies compared against another copy, an unresolved V gene accounts for under half, and the cause of the remainder is not known. The DNA gave D and trimming, while V, J and clone size come from that table. The sample table records 150,000 to 180,000 clones; roughly 80% of these occur just once. The biggest ten clones account for over 10% of the sample.

One collaborating source in Seattle enrolled patients while the patients were actively infected and followed the patients over time throughout the course of disease. Collaborating institutions collected whole blood in K2EDTA tubes following their own protocols. For TCRbeta analysis, collaborators shipped samples in one of three forms: frozen whole blood, isolated PBMCs, or DNA extracted from either of those sample types. Taken from the germline V gene, the CDR1 and CDR2 loops are SGHDT and YYEEEE. The CDR3 holds 17 amino acids from the cysteine to the phenylalanine. Solely the CDR3 DNA is kept, with 51 bases framed from the first base. V is shortened by 0 bases, J by 0 bases, and the region joining them spans 15 bases.

The sequencing sample was made of peripheral blood. The receptor's source is an older woman with COVID-19, enrolled during active disease. The rearranged chain carries TRBV5-6 and TRBJ2-5; a tentative D call is TRBD1 (6 bases match). Read as DNA, the sequence is TGTGCCAGCAGCTTGGGACGAGGAACAGGGTACCAAGAGACCCAGTACTTC. Translated, it gives CASSLGRGTGYQETQYF.